Each of the 21 T cell receptor beta chains below was sequenced from the same sample in a study of T cells in localized non-small cell lung cancer. The data were produced by immunoSEQ multiplex PCR, yet TCRdb's version contains in-frame clones alone and is incomplete. The sample lists tens of thousands of clones, about 89% seen once, with about an eighth in the top ten. Material: peripheral blood, obtained before any cancer treatment. The receptors derive from a male donor at least 60 years old with stage I lung adenocarcinoma.

The chain employs TRBV15 and TRBJ2-1; D tentatively reads TRBD1 or TRBD2 (5 bases each). This CDR3 is built from 16 residues. V was cut by 4 bases and J by 7 bases, with 20 bases left in between. Germline values: CDR1 LNHNV, CDR2 YYDKDF (reference sequence). The chain's CDR3 is CATSNGAGATLNEQFF. The CDR3 nucleotides read TGTGCCACCAGCAATGGGGCGGGCGCAACCCTAAATGAGCAGTTCTTC. Using reference TRBV15 and TRBJ2-1 for the parts outside the CDR3, the full variable domain is DAMVIQNPRYQVTQFGKPVTLSCSQTLNHNVMYWYQQKSSQAPKLLFHYYDKDFNNEADTPDNFQSRRPNTSFCFLDIRSPGLGDTAMYLCATSNGAGATLNEQFFGPGTRLTVL.

The V call is TRBV19, the J call TRBJ1-5, with no clear D. Germline values: CDR1 LNHDA, CDR2 SQIVND (reference sequence). This CDR3 is built from 13 residues. Between the trimmed V and J ends, which lost 2 bases and 4 bases, there was a span of 6 bases. This CDR3 reads CASSIQSNQPQHF. As DNA, the CDR3 is TGTGCCAGTAGTATACAGAGTAATCAGCCCCAGCATTTT.

The V gene is TRBV7-2, the J gene TRBJ2-1; TRBD1 matches 7 bases. Germline V gene lookup returns CDR1 SGHTA and CDR2 FQGNSA. After removal of 0 bases from V and 5 bases from J, the junction contained 4 bases not matched to a gene. This CDR3 contains 15 residues. The CDR3 DNA reads as TGTGCCAGCAGCTTAGCAGGGGGCAGACACAATGAGCAGTTCTTC. Translating it yields CASSLAGGRHNEQFF.

The chain has TRBV7-2 and TRBJ1-2, with unresolved D. Germline V gene data show CDR1 as SGHTA and CDR2 as FQGNSA. V was shortened by 0 bases and J by 4 bases, with 12 bases between the two germline ends. The CDR3 covers 15 residues. The CDR3 DNA reads TGTGCCAGCAGCTTAGCTCGGCGGAGTACCTATGGCTACACCTTC. Its translation is CASSLARRSTYGYTF.

J is TRBJ1-2 and V is TRBV11-2; possible D gene TRBD1, 5 bases. The germline V and J ends were trimmed by 0 bases and 8 bases, with 16 bases remaining between them. Germline V gene lookup returns CDR1 SGHAT and CDR2 FQNNGV. The CDR3 length is 15 residues. The CDR3 sequence: CASSLDGGGKLGYTF. The CDR3 DNA sequence: TGTGCCAGCAGCTTAGACGGGGGAGGCAAGCTAGGCTACACCTTC.

J is TRBJ2-3 and V is TRBV11-2; 11 bases match TRBD2. The CDR3 is made up of 17 amino acids. V dropped 1 base and J dropped 3; count of bases not matched to a gene: 6. The V gene's germline CDR1 is SGHAT and CDR2 FQNNGV. CDR3 sequence reads: CASSLVAGGLSTDTQYF. The CDR3 bases are TGTGCCAGCAGCTTAGTAGCGGGAGGGCTAAGTACAGATACGCAGTATTTT. The whole variable domain, remainder taken from reference TRBV11-2 and TRBJ2-3, is EAGVAQSPRYKIIEKRQSVAFWCNPISGHATLYWYQQILGQGPKLLIQFQNNGVVDDSQLPKDRFSAERLKGVDSTLKIQPAKLEDSAVYLCASSLVAGGLSTDTQYFGPGTRLTVL.

The CDR3 nucleotides are TGTGCCAGCAGTTCACAGGGGGCGGGACGCCACGAGCAGTACTTC. As protein: CASSSQGAGRHEQYF. The rearrangement uses TRBV28 and TRBJ2-7; TRBD1 agrees at 9 bases. The germline V gene has CDR1 MDHEN and CDR2 SYDVKM. This CDR3 is built from 15 residues. V trimming: 4 bases; J trimming: 5 bases; junction bases outside the gene matches: 9.

This rearrangement joins TRBV4-1 to TRBJ1-3, with 9 bases matching TRBD1. CDR1 and CDR2 (germline): MGHRA, YSYEKL. The V gene end was trimmed by 1 base and the J gene end by 3 bases; junction bases not matched to a gene: 4. This CDR3 contains 16 residues. The CDR3 sequence: CASSQVRTGDGNTIYF. The DNA for the CDR3 is TGCGCCAGCAGCCAAGTAAGGACAGGGGATGGAAACACCATATATTTT.

The chain uses TRBV4-2 and TRBJ2-7; D remains ambiguous. The CDR3 loop spans 15 amino acids. Trimming took off 0 bases at V and 4 bases at J, with 13 bases between the two ends. Germline CDR1 is LGHNA and CDR2 is YNFKEQ. CDR3 sequence: CASSQDKVGGYEQYF. DNA of the CDR3: TGTGCCAGCAGCCAAGATAAAGTCGGCGGATACGAGCAGTACTTC.

In this sample, this clone turned up once. The CDR3, as DNA: TGCGCCAGCAGAAGGGACAGGGGTAGCACCGGGGAGCTGTTTTTT. Translation: CASRRDRGSTGELFF. The V call is TRBV5-1, the J call TRBJ2-2; 10 bases line up with TRBD1. The germline V gene encodes CDR1 SGHRS and CDR2 YFSETQ. CDR3 length: 15 residues. With 5 bases clipped from V and 4 bases from J, the junction kept 5 bases outside the gene matches.

The V and J genes are TRBV7-8 and TRBJ1-5; D gene uncertain. The CDR3 runs to 12 residues. V was trimmed by 1 base and J by 9 bases, leaving 7 bases between them. Germline CDR1 reads SGHVS; CDR2 reads FQNEAQ. The CDR3 reads CASSLGTGPQHF. The CDR3 DNA sequence: TGTGCCAGCAGCTTAGGGACGGGGCCCCAGCATTTT. Full variable domain (missing parts from reference TRBV7-8 and TRBJ1-5): GAGVSQSPRYKVAKRGQDVALRCDPISGHVSLFWYQQALGQGPEFLTYFQNEAQLDKSGLPSDRFFAERPEGSVSTLKIQRTQQEDSAVYLCASSLGTGPQHFGDGTRLSIL.

V usage is TRBV13 and J usage is TRBJ1-1; TRBD1 might be the D (6 bases). Germline CDR1 reads PRHDT; CDR2 reads FYEKMQ (reference sequence). V lost 5 bases, J lost 4 bases, and 14 bases lay in between. The CDR3 contains 14 residues. This CDR3 reads CASSPGRGGTEAFF. CDR3 DNA sequence: TGTGCCAGCAGCCCCGGGAGGGGGGGCACTGAAGCTTTCTTT. Full variable domain (rest looked up from reference TRBV13 and TRBJ1-1): AAGVIQSPRHLIKEKRETATLKCYPIPRHDTVYWYQQGPGQDPQFLISFYEKMQSDKGSIPDRFSAQQFSDYHSELNMSSLELGDSALYFCASSPGRGGTEAFFGQGTRLTVV.

J is TRBJ1-1 and V is TRBV5-4; no reliable D call. This CDR3 comprises 12 residues. Germline assignment: CDR1 SGHNT and CDR2 YYREEE (reference sequence). Trimming removed 1 base at V and 3 bases at J, with 4 bases between. CDR3 amino acids: CASSLQDTEAFF. CDR3 DNA sequence: TGTGCCAGCAGCTTGCAGGACACTGAAGCTTTCTTT.

The CDR3 region has the DNA TGTGCCAGCAGCTTATCCTACAGCGTCAATGAGCAGTTCTTC. Translation: CASSLSYSVNEQFF. The gene calls are TRBV11-2 and TRBJ2-1, with D uncertain. CDR1 and CDR2 (germline): SGHAT, FQNNGV. The CDR3 covers 14 residues. V dropped 2 bases and J dropped 6 bases, with 11 bases sitting between them.

The chain joins TRBV5-1 to TRBJ2-3; D is undetermined. The V and J ends lost 5 bases and 3 bases respectively, with 10 bases between them. The length of the CDR3 is 13 residues. Germline lookup yields CDR1 SGHRS and CDR2 YFSETQ. CDR3 DNA: TGCGCCAGCAGTATGGAGCCGACAGATACGCAGTATTTT. It encodes CASSMEPTDTQYF.

The gene calls are TRBV29-1 and TRBJ1-1; D unresolved. V was clipped by 4 bases and J by 5 bases, with 14 bases between them. Germline V CDR1 and CDR2: SQVTM, ANQGSEA. The CDR3 extends over 13 amino acids. The CDR3 DNA is TGCAGCGTTGCGGGTCAGCGAGATACTGAAGCTTTCTTT. Protein product: CSVAGQRDTEAFF.

This clone was picked up one time. The CDR3 is CASSLGLNLIEAFF. As DNA, the CDR3 is TGCGCCAGCAGCTTGGGGCTAAACCTCATTGAAGCTTTCTTT. The chain links TRBV5-1 to TRBJ1-1; D is ambiguous. Trimming took 0 bases from V and 7 from J, leaving 13 bases between them. The CDR3 sequence is 14 residues long. Germline V gives CDR1 SGHRS, CDR2 YFSETQ. The full variable domain, in which reference TRBV5-1 and TRBJ1-1 provide the parts outside the CDR3, is KAGVTQTPRYLIKTRGQQVTLSCSPISGHRSVSWYQQTPGQGLQFLFEYFSETQRNKGNFPGRFSGRQFSNSRSEMNVSTLELGDSALYLCASSLGLNLIEAFFGQGTRLTVV.

The sample holds one count of this clone. The rearrangement uses TRBV6-5 and TRBJ1-6; no clear D gene. The germline V and J ends were trimmed by 6 bases and 9 bases, with 9 bases remaining between them. The CDR3 runs to 12 residues. Germline V gives CDR1 MNHEY, CDR2 SVGAGI. The CDR3 spells CASSSKSSPLHF. The CDR3 nucleotides are TGTGCCAGCAGCAGTAAGAGTTCACCCCTCCACTTT.

As DNA, the CDR3 is TGTGCCAGCAGCTTAGGTATCGGGTACGAGCAGTACTTC. Amino acid sequence: CASSLGIGYEQYF. The chain combines TRBV11-2 with TRBJ2-7, with D hard to call. This CDR3 is built from 13 residues. Germline loops: CDR1 SGHAT, CDR2 FQNNGV. V was clipped by 1 base and J by 4 bases, with 8 bases between them.

Worth noting for this clone: In the same sample, other DNA sequences code for this CDR3. This chain links TRBV5-4 with TRBJ2-7; the D gene is possibly TRBD2 (5 bases). V lost 4 bases and J lost 5, with 25 bases in between. Germline-derived CDR1 and CDR2 are SGHNT and YYREEE (reference sequence). The CDR3 covers 17 residues. The CDR3 sequence: CASSAGWARGLEDEQYF. The CDR3 bases are TGTGCCAGCAGCGCTGGATGGGCTAGAGGGTTGGAGGACGAGCAGTACTTC.

This clone was recorded only once. This rearrangement joins TRBV7-6 to TRBJ2-2, with D possibly matching TRBD1 (6 bases). CDR3 length equals 19 residues. Germline V CDR1 and CDR2: SGHVS, FNYEAQ. V was pared by 1 base and J by 0 bases, with 18 bases between. The CDR3 DNA reads TGTGCCAGCAGCTTAGGCCCGGGACAACTTTTTACGAACACCGGGGAGCTGTTTTTT. It is translated as CASSLGPGQLFTNTGELFF.